The 21 T cell receptor gamma chains given below trace back to one sample, sequenced in a study of Vδ1+ human thymocytes. Extracted RNA was reverse transcribed into cDNA. Multiplex PCR used pooled V-gene forward primers and a constant-region reverse primer to amplify CDR3s. TCRdb redid clone calling on the multiplex PCR reads using CATT. The top ten clones hold less than 1.5% of a sample with approximately 9,400 gamma-chain clones, 56% of them seen once. Points from the study as a whole: Highly polyclonal TRG and TRD repertoires with Gaussian CDR3 length distributions appeared in thymus.

These TCRs' antigens remain unknown. Sample: Vdelta1+ gamma-delta thymocytes from the thymus. Specified subset: FACS-sorted CD3+ TCRalphabeta- TCRVdelta1+ TCRVdelta2- thymocytes. The source is a girl less than two years old who had congenital heart surgery.

Notes on this clone: The same CDR3 also results from other DNA sequences found in this sample. The rearrangement links TRGV3 to TRGJ1 or TRGJ2. TCRdb lists no J gene, so it was determined here by aligning the DNA to germline. The CDR3 spans 11 residues. With 0 bases clipped from V and 12 bases from J, the junction kept 5 bases outside the gene matches. Looked up from germline, CDR1 is VTNTFY and CDR2 is YDVSTARD (reference sequence). This CDR3 reads CATWDRRAKLF. The CDR3 DNA follows: TGTGCCACCTGGGACAGGCGTGCGAAACTCTTT.

The chain carries TRGV3 and TRGJP2. TCRdb does not report a J gene; here it was assigned by matching the DNA to germline references. Germline loops: CDR1 VTNTFY, CDR2 YDVSTARD (reference sequence). The CDR3 runs 18 residues. J was trimmed by 3 bases and V by 0 bases; bases with no gene match: 13. The CDR3 region has the DNA TGTGCCACCTGGGACAGGCACGATGGTTATGGTAGTGATTGGATCAAGACGTTT. The encoded protein is CATWDRHDGYGSDWIKTF.

The chain uses TRGV5 and TRGJP2. Assignment of the J gene here rests on matching the DNA to germline, because TCRdb gives none. This CDR3 comprises 14 residues. CDR1 is VINAFY, CDR2 YDVSNSKD, per germline. V gave up 3 bases and J gave up 6 bases; unmatched junction bases: 7. CDR3 in amino acids: CATWDAGGDWIKTF. In nucleotides, the CDR3 is TGTGCCACCTGGGACGCGGGAGGTGATTGGATCAAGACGTTT.

The V and J genes are TRGV4 and TRGJ1 or TRGJ2. The J gene, missing from TCRdb, was assigned here through DNA to germline matching. Losses at the gene ends were 0 bases for V and 5 bases for J; bases not matched to a gene: 7. There are 14 residues in the CDR3. Germline V CDR1 and CDR2: EGSTGY, YDSYTSSV. In nucleotides, the CDR3 is TGTGCCACCTGGGATGGGCCAGAAGATTATAAGAAACTCTTT. As protein: CATWDGPEDYKKLF.

The chain is built from TRGV4 and TRGJ1 or TRGJ2. CDR1 and CDR2 from the germline V gene are EGSTGY and YDSYTSSV. The trim removed 2 bases at V and 5 bases at J, leaving 6 bases unmatched. The CDR3 is 13 residues long. CDR3 in amino acids: CATWDVLNYKKLF. The CDR3 DNA follows: TGTGCCACCTGGGATGTCCTTAATTATAAGAAACTCTTT.

This clone was recorded a few times. The chain employs TRGV2 and TRGJP2. TCRdb gives no J gene; it was assigned here by matching the DNA to germline. The germline gives CDR1 EGSNGY, CDR2 YDSYNSKV. V trimming: 1 base; J trimming: 11 bases; junction bases outside the gene matches: 4. The length of the CDR3 is 12 residues. The CDR3 reads CATWDGPWIKTF. CDR3 nucleotides: TGTGCCACCTGGGACGGCCCCTGGATCAAGACGTTT.

Points on this clone: Other DNA sequences in this sample translate to the same CDR3. This chain connects TRGV9 to TRGJ1 or TRGJ2. The J gene comes from matching the DNA to germline here; TCRdb lacks it. The CDR3 length is 12 residues. The ends lost 3 bases at V and 4 bases at J; junction bases unmatched: 3. CDR1 and CDR2 (germline): GITISATS, ISYDGTV (reference sequence). The CDR3 region is CALWELYYKKLF. CDR3 DNA: TGTGCCTTGTGGGAGCTGTATTATAAGAAACTCTTT.

The chain uses TRGV9 and TRGJ1 or TRGJ2. The CDR3 is 12 residues long. CDR1 GITISATS and CDR2 ISYDGTV come from the germline V gene (reference sequence). V lost 0 bases and J lost 8; bases outside the gene matches: 4. The CDR3 DNA follows: TGTGCCTTGTGGGAGGTGATTCATAAGAAACTCTTT. It specifies CALWEVIHKKLF.

This clone showed up just a few times. The chain has TRGV8 and TRGJ1 or TRGJ2. Germline trimming cut 4 bases from V and 5 bases from J; bases unmatched to any gene: 5. The CDR3 totals 12 residues. Germline lookup yields CDR1 VENAVY and CDR2 YDSYNSRV. The CDR3 sequence is CATWEGDYKKLF. The CDR3 nucleotides are TGTGCCACCTGGGAGGGGGATTATAAGAAACTCTTT.

The chain employs TRGV9 and TRGJ1 or TRGJ2. The J gene, left out of TCRdb, was set here by checking the DNA against germline. The V segment lost 5 bases and the J segment 5 bases; nucleotides outside the gene matches: 12. Germline CDR1 and CDR2: GITISATS and ISYDGTV (reference sequence). The CDR3 runs 14 residues. The CDR3 DNA follows: TGTGCCTTGTGGGGTATAAACGGAGATTATAAGAAACTCTTT. This translates into CALWGINGDYKKLF.

Of note for this clone: A single base separates this from a much larger clone, so it may be a read error. This CDR3 is also generated by other DNA sequences in the sample. This chain uses TRGV3 with TRGJ1 or TRGJ2. TCRdb supplies no J gene; here it was assigned by aligning the nucleotide sequence to germline. After removal of 0 bases from V and 7 bases from J, the junction contained 3 bases not matched to a gene. CDR3 size: 12 residues. The germline V gene encodes CDR1 VTNTFY and CDR2 YDVSTARD (reference sequence). For the CDR3, the DNA is TGTGCCACCTGGGACAGGAGGTATAAGAAACTCTTT. It yields the protein CATWDRRYKKLF.

This sequence joins TRGV8 and TRGJ1 or TRGJ2. The J gene was missing in TCRdb and was found by matching the end of the DNA to germline. CDR3 length: 13 amino acids. V was pared by 2 bases and J by 3 bases, with 4 bases of the junction left unmatched. Germline V gene data show CDR1 as VENAVY and CDR2 as YDSYNSRV. CDR3 sequence: CATWDKPYYKKLF. CDR3 DNA sequence: TGTGCCACCTGGGATAAACCTTATTATAAGAAACTCTTT.

The chain carries TRGV4 and TRGJ1 or TRGJ2. Assignment of the J gene here rests on matching the DNA to germline, because TCRdb gives none. Germline CDR1 and CDR2: EGSTGY and YDSYTSSV. The CDR3 consists of 14 residues. V lost 0 bases, J lost 5 bases, and 7 bases stayed unmatched. In nucleotides, the CDR3 is TGTGCCACCTGGGATGGGCCTTTTGATTATAAGAAACTCTTT. The encoded protein is CATWDGPFDYKKLF.

The chain is built from TRGV9 and TRGJ1 or TRGJ2. Because TCRdb records no J gene, it was assigned here through a match of the DNA to germline. This CDR3 spans 12 amino acids. V trimming: 0 bases; J trimming: 9 bases; junction bases outside the gene matches: 5. Per germline, CDR1 GITISATS and CDR2 ISYDGTV (reference sequence). The CDR3: CALWEVRGKKLF. Written as DNA, the CDR3 is TGTGCCTTGTGGGAGGTGAGGGGTAAGAAACTCTTT.

As for this clone: A much larger clone lies a single base off, so this may be a read error. Other DNA sequences within the sample encode an identical CDR3. J is TRGJ1 or TRGJ2 and V is TRGV3. The J gene was missing in TCRdb and was found by matching the end of the DNA to germline. There are 12 residues in the CDR3. The V and J ends lost 3 bases and 3 bases, in that order; junction bases with no gene match: 2. Germline CDR1 VTNTFY, CDR2 YDVSTARD (reference sequence). In nucleotides, the CDR3 is TGTGCCACCTGGGACGTTTATTATAAGAAACTCTTT. This sequence encodes CATWDVYYKKLF.

Points on this clone: A much bigger clone sits one base away, suggesting this may be a read error. Other DNA sequences from this sample encode an identical CDR3 as well. The chain employs TRGV9 and TRGJ1 or TRGJ2. The J gene, absent from TCRdb, was called here by matching the DNA to germline. Germline trimming cut 3 bases from V and 0 bases from J; bases unmatched to any gene: 2. This CDR3 spans 13 amino acids. Per the germline V gene, CDR1 is GITISATS and CDR2 is ISYDGTV (reference sequence). This chain's CDR3 is CALWETNYYKKLF. In DNA form, the CDR3 reads TGTGCCTTGTGGGAGACGAATTATTATAAGAAACTCTTT.

J is TRGJ1 or TRGJ2 and V is TRGV8. TCRdb is silent on the J gene; assignment here came from matching the DNA to germline. Trimming took 2 bases from V and 0 from J; bases not matched to a gene: 4. Germline V gene data show CDR1 as VENAVY and CDR2 as YDSYNSRV. This CDR3 region has 14 residues. The CDR3 DNA follows: TGTGCCACCTGGGATACGACGAATTATTATAAGAAACTCTTT. It is translated as CATWDTTNYYKKLF.

On this clone: This same CDR3 is encoded by further DNA sequences in the sample. V gene TRGV3 combines with J gene TRGJ1 or TRGJ2. The J gene, left out of TCRdb, was set here by checking the DNA against germline. Germline V lookup: CDR1 VTNTFY, CDR2 YDVSTARD (reference sequence). The CDR3 is made up of 14 amino acids. Trimming at V came to 0 bases and at J to 2 bases, leaving 4 bases not matched to a gene. CDR3 loop: CATWDRPDYYKKLF. CDR3 nucleotides: TGTGCCACCTGGGACAGGCCTGATTATTATAAGAAACTCTTT.

This sequence joins TRGV3 and TRGJ1 or TRGJ2. TCRdb supplies no J gene; here it was assigned by aligning the nucleotide sequence to germline. This CDR3 has 12 amino acids. The junction had 5 bases not matched to a gene; V was cut back by 0 bases and J by 9 bases. Germline assignment: CDR1 VTNTFY and CDR2 YDVSTARD (reference sequence). The CDR3: CATWDRPSKKLF. The DNA for the CDR3 is TGTGCCACCTGGGACAGGCCTAGTAAGAAACTCTTT.

Only a few counts were recorded for this clone. The genes are TRGV4 and TRGJ1 or TRGJ2. V lost 5 bases to trimming and J lost 8 bases; unmatched junction nucleotides: 12. The CDR3 is 13 amino acids. CDR1 EGSTGY and CDR2 YDSYTSSV come from the germline V gene. The DNA of the CDR3 is TGTGCCACCTGGGCTCCTCCGAGGGATAAGAAACTCTTT. The encoded protein is CATWAPPRDKKLF.

The genes are TRGV8 and TRGJ1 or TRGJ2. TCRdb records no J gene; here it was assigned by comparing the DNA to germline. Germline V CDR1 and CDR2: VENAVY, YDSYNSRV. Losses at the gene ends were 6 bases for V and 11 bases for J; bases not matched to a gene: 7. The CDR3 totals 10 residues. The CDR3 protein is CATWSGEKLF. The CDR3 region has the DNA TGTGCCACCTGGTCTGGTGAGAAACTCTTT.